This is a list of T cell receptor beta chains from one sample in a study of CD8 T cells in Susac syndrome. TCRdb fed the immunoSEQ multiplex PCR reads into MiXCR, producing one record per CDR3 protein. The repertoire consists of about 150,000 distinct CDR3 sequences, with 95% occurring once and the leading ten covering 0.15% to 0.2%. The sample was CD4+ T cells from PBMCs. The receptors stem from a human donor with Susac syndrome. The CDR3 runs from the conserved cysteine through the conserved F or W. The D gene is left open where the match is weak. Not every row has a clone size; where given, it reads once, few, many or a size class.

len	d_gene	j_gene	abundance	v_gene	CDR3nt	CDR3aa
14	.	TRBJ2-1	.	TRBV5-1	TGCGCCAGCAGCTTGGAAGGCGGAAACAATGAGCAGTTCTTC	CASSLEGGNNEQFF
15	.	TRBJ2-2	once	TRBV24-1	TGTGCCACCAGACCGACAGGGGAGGGGACCGGGGAGCTGTTTTTT	CATRPTGEGTGELFF
16	.	TRBJ2-5	.	TRBV7-2	TGTGCCAGCAGCTTAGGCCCGCTCGGAGTTGGGGAGACCCAGTACTTC	CASSLGPLGVGETQYF
13	.	TRBJ1-1	.	TRBV20-1	TGCAGTGCTAGAGCCGCCGGGGGACCGGGAGCTTTCTTT	CSARAAGGPGAFF
16	TRBD1	TRBJ1-2	.	TRBV4-2	TGTGCCAGCAGCCAAGATCAGGCACAGGGGCACTATGGCTACACCTTC	CASSQDQAQGHYGYTF
14	.	TRBJ1-1	.	TRBV7-2	TGTGCCAGCAGCTTTCAGGGTCAGGGCACTGAAGCTTTCTTT	CASSFQGQGTEAFF
14	TRBD1	TRBJ2-7	.	TRBV6-1	TGTGCCAGCAGTACCGGACAGGTTTCCTACGAGCAGTACTTC	CASSTGQVSYEQYF
15	.	TRBJ2-2	.	TRBV4-3	TGCGCCAGCAGCCCCCAGGGGCAGGGGACCGGGGAGCTGTTTTTT	CASSPQGQGTGELFF
15	.	TRBJ2-2	.	TRBV6-2/TRBV6-3	TGTGCCAGCAAATTCAGGGGTTCCGACACCGGGGAGCTGTTTTTT	CASKFRGSDTGELFF
16	.	TRBJ1-1	.	TRBV3-1	TGTGCCAGCAGCCAAGATCTCGGCCGGCCCGACACTGAAGCTTTCTTT	CASSQDLGRPDTEAFF
17	TRBD2	TRBJ2-3	once	TRBV4-2	TGTGCCAGCAGCCAAGTGGCTAGCGGGGGAGTGACAGATACGCAGTATTTT	CASSQVASGGVTDTQYF
13	.	TRBJ2-5	.	TRBV4-3	TGCGCCAGCAGCCAAGACACTTGGGAGACCCAGTACTTC	CASSQDTWETQYF
13	TRBD1	TRBJ2-7	.	TRBV19	TGTGCCAGTAGTATCCGGACAGGGGTCGAGCAGTACTTC	CASSIRTGVEQYF
16	.	TRBJ1-5	.	TRBV4-3	TGCGCCAGCAGCCAAGACCGGGCAGACCTTAATCAGCCCCAGCATTTT	CASSQDRADLNQPQHF
14	.	TRBJ2-5	.	TRBV7-9	TGTGCCAGCAGCTTGTCCCAGGGGAAGGAGACCCAGTACTTC	CASSLSQGKETQYF